The 17 T cell receptor beta chains below were found in one sample sequenced in a study of cytomegalovirus exposure and HLA in healthy donors. Data came from immunoSEQ multiplex PCR; TCRdb stores just in-frame clones and leaves some out. Of over 110,000 clones in the sample, 70% to 90% were seen once. Specimen: PBMCs. These receptors originate from a woman aged 25 to 39 in good health and CMV-seronegative.

This clone was observed a single time. The rearrangement joins TRBV7-6 to TRBJ2-7; TRBD2 agrees at 7 bases. The CDR3 is 15 residues long. Trimming took 2 bases from V and 6 from J; bases not matched to a gene: 10. The germline V gene has CDR1 SGHVS and CDR2 FNYEAQ. The CDR3 region is CASSLRTSGFSEQYF. Here the CDR3 DNA reads TGTGCCAGCAGCTTAAGGACTAGTGGGTTTTCCGAGCAGTACTTC.

The J gene is TRBJ1-2, the V gene TRBV7-9; 8 bases match TRBD1. Germline V lookup: CDR1 SEHNR, CDR2 FQNEAQ (reference sequence). J was trimmed by 4 bases and V by 5 bases; bases with no gene match: 6. The length of the CDR3 is 14 residues. The CDR3 here is CASSTGGSFYGYTF. CDR3 nucleotides: TGTGCCAGCAGCACAGGGGGGTCGTTCTATGGCTACACCTTC.

This chain joins TRBV5-4 and TRBJ2-1; D possibly corresponds to TRBD2 (5 bases). The CDR3 has 14 amino acids. Germline V CDR1 and CDR2: SGHNT, YYREEE (reference sequence). Trimming took off 4 bases at V and 9 bases at J, with 17 bases between the two ends. The CDR3 loop is CASSPFSGEGEQFF. The CDR3 DNA sequence: TGTGCCAGCAGCCCTTTTTCAGGTGAGGGTGAGCAGTTCTTC.

The CDR3 loop is CASSNLRQDGGYTF. CDR3 DNA sequence: TGTGCCAGCAGTAATTTAAGACAGGATGGTGGCTACACCTTC. The gene calls are TRBV27 and TRBJ1-2; weak D call: TRBD1 (6 bases). CDR1 is MNHEY, CDR2 SMNVEV, per germline (reference sequence). The CDR3 is 14 residues long. V lost 5 bases, J lost 7 bases, and 17 bases lay in between.

The chain couples TRBV10-1 to TRBJ2-3, with 8 bases aligning to TRBD1. CDR3 length: 16 residues. Germline values: CDR1 WNHNN, CDR2 SYGVQD (reference sequence). Unmatched junction bases numbered 7, after V lost 5 bases and J lost 0 bases. The CDR3 spells CASSLRTGRSTDTQYF. CDR3 sequence (DNA): TGCGCCAGCAGTCTGAGGACAGGGAGGAGCACAGATACGCAGTATTTT.

The J gene is TRBJ1-3, the V gene TRBV18; 9 positions agree with TRBD1. This CDR3 comprises 17 residues. Per the germline V gene, CDR1 is KGHSH and CDR2 is LQKENI. V shed 6 bases, J shed 3 bases, and the junction held 12 bases outside the gene matches. As DNA, the CDR3 is TGTGCCAGCTCGCCGTTCGGACAGGGGATATATGGAAACACCATATATTTT. Its translation: CASSPFGQGIYGNTIYF.

A single count supports this clone. V gene TRBV14 combines with J gene TRBJ2-5, with a tentative D call TRBD2 (7 bases). With 4 bases removed from V and 2 bases from J, the gap between germline ends came to 17 bases. The CDR3 covers 16 residues. In germline, CDR1 is SGHDN, CDR2 FVKESK. CDR3: CASSLLIGGGQETQYF. CDR3 bases: TGTGCCAGCAGCCTGCTGATAGGGGGGGGACAAGAGACCCAGTACTTC.

This clone has only a few counts. V is TRBV9 and J is TRBJ1-6; maybe TRBD1 (6 bases). CDR1 SGDLS and CDR2 YYNGEE come from the germline V gene. CDR3 size: 16 residues. V lost 2 bases and J 4 bases, leaving 13 bases between the germline ends. The CDR3 region is CASSVYPTGYNSPLHF. CDR3 coding DNA: TGTGCCAGCAGCGTTTACCCCACAGGGTATAATTCACCCCTCCACTTT.

V is TRBV5-6 and J is TRBJ2-7; D is unclear. Germline V gene lookup returns CDR1 SGHDT and CDR2 YYEEEE. This CDR3 contains 14 residues. V was clipped by 1 base and J by 0 bases, with 8 bases between them. CDR3 nucleotide sequence: TGTGCCAGCAGCTTGTTCAGATACTCCTACGAGCAGTACTTC. Translating gives CASSLFRYSYEQYF.

The V gene is TRBV28, the J gene TRBJ1-5; 10 bases align to TRBD1. This CDR3 has 19 residues. V lost 5 bases and J lost 0; bases outside the gene matches: 13. The germline V gene encodes CDR1 MDHEN and CDR2 SYDVKM. This CDR3 reads CASSPRDRGSTFSNQPQHF. DNA for the CDR3: TGTGCCAGCAGTCCCCGGGACAGGGGATCTACTTTTAGCAATCAGCCCCAGCATTTT.

The chain's CDR3 is CASTLDREPGNTIYF. In DNA, the CDR3 is TGTGCCAGCACCCTGGACAGGGAGCCTGGAAACACCATATATTTT. The gene calls are TRBV28 and TRBJ1-3; 8 nucleotides align to TRBD1. J lost 2 bases, V lost 7 bases, and 7 bases had no gene match. Germline V lookup: CDR1 MDHEN, CDR2 SYDVKM. The CDR3 length is 15 residues.

This clone was observed a single time. CDR3 DNA sequence: TGTGCCAGCAGCTCGAGGACAGGGACTGAAGCTTTCTTT. This encodes CASSSRTGTEAFF. The chain has TRBV7-9 and TRBJ1-1, with 8 bases that match TRBD1. The CDR3 contains 13 residues. Germline CDR1 is SEHNR and CDR2 is FQNEAQ (reference sequence). The V segment lost 4 bases and the J segment 5 bases; nucleotides outside the gene matches: 3. The full variable domain, its missing parts supplied by reference TRBV7-9 and TRBJ1-1, is DTGVSQNPRHKITKRGQNVTFRCDPISEHNRLYWYRQTLGQGPEFLTYFQNEAQLEKSRLLSDRFSAERPKGSFSTLEIQRTEQGDSAMYLCASSSRTGTEAFFGQGTRLTVV.

The genes are TRBV10-1 and TRBJ1-2; TRBD1 is a possible D gene (5 bases). CDR1 is WNHNN and CDR2 is SYGVQD in the germline V gene (reference sequence). V was clipped by 5 bases and J by 4 bases, with 11 bases between them. The CDR3 sequence is 13 residues long. The CDR3 loop reads CASSRDCFYGYTF. The CDR3 nucleotides read TGCGCCAGCAGTAGGGACTGCTTCTATGGCTACACCTTC.

The chain carries TRBV10-3 and TRBJ1-1; possible D gene TRBD1, 5 bases. V was cut by 7 bases and J by 3 bases, with 12 bases left in between. Germline V CDR1 and CDR2: ENHRY, SYGVKD. CDR3 length equals 13 residues. The CDR3 spells CAITPRADTEAFF. CDR3 nucleotide sequence: TGTGCCATCACCCCCAGGGCGGACACTGAAGCTTTCTTT.

The J gene is TRBJ1-1, the V gene TRBV5-1; the D is unclear. The CDR3 is made up of 13 amino acids. Trimming stripped 6 bases from V and 7 bases from J, with 16 bases between. Germline lookup yields CDR1 SGHRS and CDR2 YFSETQ. CDR3 sequence (DNA): TGCGCCAGCAAATCGGAGGCCTCAGATGAAGCTTTCTTT. Amino acids: CASKSEASDEAFF.

The chain couples TRBV7-9 to TRBJ1-2; unclear D gene. The CDR3 is made up of 12 amino acids. CDR1 is SEHNR, CDR2 FQNEAQ, per germline (reference sequence). V shed 3 bases and J shed 5 bases, with 7 bases lying between them. Written as DNA, the CDR3 is TGTGCCAGCAGCTTTACGGGGTATGGCTACACCTTC. Protein sequence: CASSFTGYGYTF.

The V and J genes are TRBV9 and TRBJ1-2; D is undetermined. Trimming stripped 3 bases from V and 8 bases from J, with 23 bases between. The CDR3 totals 16 residues. Germline V gene sequence: CDR1 SGDLS, CDR2 YYNGEE. The CDR3 here is CASSADPRTAGSGYTF. The CDR3 DNA follows: TGTGCCAGCAGCGCCGATCCCAGGACGGCGGGGAGCGGCTACACCTTC.